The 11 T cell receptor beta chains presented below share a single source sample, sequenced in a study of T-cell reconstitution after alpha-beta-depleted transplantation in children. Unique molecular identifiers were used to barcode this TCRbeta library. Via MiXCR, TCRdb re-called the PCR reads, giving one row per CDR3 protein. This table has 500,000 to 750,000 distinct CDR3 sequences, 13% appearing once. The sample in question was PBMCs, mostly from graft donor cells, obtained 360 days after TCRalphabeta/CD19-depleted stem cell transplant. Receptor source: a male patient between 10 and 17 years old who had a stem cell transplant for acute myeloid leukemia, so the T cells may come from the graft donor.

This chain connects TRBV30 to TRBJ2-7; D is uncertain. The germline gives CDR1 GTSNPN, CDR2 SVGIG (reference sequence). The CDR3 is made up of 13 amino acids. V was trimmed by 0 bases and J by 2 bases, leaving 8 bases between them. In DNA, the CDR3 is TGTGCCTGGAGTGTACAGTACACCTACGAGCAGTACTTC. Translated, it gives CAWSVQYTYEQYF.

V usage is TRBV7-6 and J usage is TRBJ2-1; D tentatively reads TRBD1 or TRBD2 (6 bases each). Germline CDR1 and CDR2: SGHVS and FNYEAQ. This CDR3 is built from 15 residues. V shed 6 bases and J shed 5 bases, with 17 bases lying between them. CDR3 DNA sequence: TGTGCCAGCAGGCACACTAGGGGGGCCGACAATGAGCAGTTCTTC. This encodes CASRHTRGADNEQFF.

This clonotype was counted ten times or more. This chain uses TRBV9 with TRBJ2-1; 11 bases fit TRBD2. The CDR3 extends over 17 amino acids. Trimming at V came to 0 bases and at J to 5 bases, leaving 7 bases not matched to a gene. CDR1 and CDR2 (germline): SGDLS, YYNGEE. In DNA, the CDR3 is TGTGCCAGCAGCGTAGTCCCTAGCGGGAGGACAGACAATGAGCAGTTCTTC. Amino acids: CASSVVPSGRTDNEQFF.

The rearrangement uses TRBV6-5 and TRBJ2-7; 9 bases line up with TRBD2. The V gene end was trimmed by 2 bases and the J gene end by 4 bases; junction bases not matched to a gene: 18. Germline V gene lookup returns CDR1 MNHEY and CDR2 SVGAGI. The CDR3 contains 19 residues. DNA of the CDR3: TGTGCCAGCAGTTACCTCAGGTGGAGTAGCGGGAGCTCATTTTACGAGCAGTACTTC. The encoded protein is CASSYLRWSSGSSFYEQYF.

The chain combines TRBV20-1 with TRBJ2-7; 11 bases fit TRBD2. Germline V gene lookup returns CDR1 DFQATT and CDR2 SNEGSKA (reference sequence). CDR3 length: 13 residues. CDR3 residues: CSVTSGSAYEQYF. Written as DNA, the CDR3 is TGCAGCGTTACTAGCGGGAGCGCCTACGAGCAGTACTTC.

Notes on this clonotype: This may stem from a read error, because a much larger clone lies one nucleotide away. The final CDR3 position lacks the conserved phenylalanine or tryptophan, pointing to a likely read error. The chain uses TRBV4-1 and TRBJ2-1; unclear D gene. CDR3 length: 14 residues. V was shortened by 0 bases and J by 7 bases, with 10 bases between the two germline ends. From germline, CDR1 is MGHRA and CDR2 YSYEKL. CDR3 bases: TGCGCCAGCAGCCAAGATTCACGGGTAAATGAGCAGTTCTTA. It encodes CASSQDSRVNEQFL.

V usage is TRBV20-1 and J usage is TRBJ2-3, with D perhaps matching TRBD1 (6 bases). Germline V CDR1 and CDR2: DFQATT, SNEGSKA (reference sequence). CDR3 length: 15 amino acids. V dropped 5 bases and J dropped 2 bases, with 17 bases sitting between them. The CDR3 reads CSAWGSGQHTDTQYF. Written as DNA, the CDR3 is TGCAGTGCTTGGGGGTCGGGACAACACACAGATACGCAGTATTTT.

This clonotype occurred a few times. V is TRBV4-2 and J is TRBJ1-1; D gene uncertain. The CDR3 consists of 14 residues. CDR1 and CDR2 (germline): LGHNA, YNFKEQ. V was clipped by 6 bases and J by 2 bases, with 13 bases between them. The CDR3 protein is CASRVRGSNTEAFF. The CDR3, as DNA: TGTGCCAGCAGGGTACGGGGATCTAACACTGAAGCTTTCTTT.

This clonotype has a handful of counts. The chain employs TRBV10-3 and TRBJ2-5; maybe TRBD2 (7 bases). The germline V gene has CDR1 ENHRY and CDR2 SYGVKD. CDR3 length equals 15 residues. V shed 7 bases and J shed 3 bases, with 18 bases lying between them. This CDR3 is CAINDGGGAKETQYF. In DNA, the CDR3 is TGTGCCATCAATGATGGAGGGGGGGCAAAAGAGACCCAGTACTTC.

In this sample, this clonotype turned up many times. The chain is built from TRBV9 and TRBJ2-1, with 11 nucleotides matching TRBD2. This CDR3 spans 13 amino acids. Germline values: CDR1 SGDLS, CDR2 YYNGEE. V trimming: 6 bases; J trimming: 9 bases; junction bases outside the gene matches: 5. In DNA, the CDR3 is TGTGCCAGCAACCTAGCGGGAGGCATTGAGCAGTTCTTC. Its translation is CASNLAGGIEQFF.

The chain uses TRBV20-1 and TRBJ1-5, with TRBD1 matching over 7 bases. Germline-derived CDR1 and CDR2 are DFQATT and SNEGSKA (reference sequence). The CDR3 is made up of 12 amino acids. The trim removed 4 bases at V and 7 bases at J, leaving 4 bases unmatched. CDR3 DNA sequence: TGCAGTGCTAAGACAGGGCTCCAGCCCCAGCATTTT. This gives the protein CSAKTGLQPQHF.